This T cell receptor (beta chain) was observed in a study of CD8+ T cells in alopecia areata (dated by TCRdb to 2016 to 2019). For the wider study: Treated patients were enrolled in an open-label pilot trial of oral tofacitinib, 5 to 10 mg twice daily, for moderate-to-severe alopecia areata. TCRbeta CDR3 regions were amplified by immunoSEQ multiplex PCR using 35 Vbeta forward and 13 Jbeta reverse primers. Patients received tofacitinib for 6 to 18 months and were then followed off drug for 6 months to check for delayed response and recurrence. High-throughput TCRbeta sequencing was used to examine T cell clonal expansion in alopecia areata in both the C3H/HeJ mouse model and human patients. Scalp clonality was compared among normal scalp (n=4), patchy alopecia areata scalp (n=8), and alopecia totalis/universalis scalp (n=8). Human TCRbeta sequencing covered scalp tissue and sorted CD4+ and CD8+ peripheral blood T cells from patchy and totalis/universalis alopecia areata patients and healthy controls. RNA was extracted with the PAXgene miRNA kit for fixed scalp, the miRNeasy kit for PBMCs, and the RNeasy kit for mouse skin. Tofacitinib-treated patients had biopsies at baseline and at 4 and 24 weeks of treatment, with a later scalp biopsy in several patients.

The library was generated by the immunoSEQ multiplex PCR assay. RNA was extracted from all samples and reverse transcribed into cDNA as template for TCR sequencing. First-strand cDNA was synthesized with SuperScript III using a 2:1 mix of oligo-dT and random hexamers. A synthetic immune receptor repertoire was used to assess amplification bias, and residual bias was removed computationally. As for the original processing: Raw reads were preprocessed to remove errors, and CDR3 was defined by IMGT conventions from the conserved cysteine to phenylalanine. Clonality was computed as 1 minus the Shannon entropy, with the entropy normalized by log2 of the number of productive unique TCRs. Whether each scalp clone was CD4 or CD8 was inferred by checking scalp TCRbeta sequences against the CD4 and CD8 repertoires from sorted blood. TCRdb took over this immuneACCESS table, retaining in-frame rearrangements with V and J assigned. Such tables are incomplete; in checked studies, under half of the missing clones stem from an unresolved V gene, and the remainder is unexplained. V and J calls and clone size come straight from that table; D and trimming were deduced from the DNA. The sample table lists about 150,000 clones, around 87% of them with a count of one. Of the sample, around 16% falls within the top ten clones.

The germline V gene supplies CDR1 SQVTM and CDR2 ANQGSEA. Relative to germline, V is missing 5 bases and J is missing 2 bases, with 5 bases of the junction outside any gene match. The CDR3 sequence holds 13 residues, the cysteine and phenylalanine included. Only the CDR3 DNA stays, 39 bases, in frame from base 1. This specimen's time point label, interpreted: baseline before oral tofacitinib. Peripheral blood and lesional scalp punch biopsies were obtained from patients with alopecia areata. PBMCs were isolated by density centrifugation and stained for CD3, CD4 and CD8, and CD4+ and CD8+ T cells were sorted on a FACSAria. This clone has more than one count but fewer than ten. No cognate antigen has been identified for it. There are no base qualities to consult, and no much larger clone falls within one base. On the study overall, not on this receptor specifically: Compared with normal scalp, lesional scalp, particularly in alopecia totalis/universalis, had higher clonality and more expanded CD8+ clones, which suggests antigenic drive. Unlike mouse skin, where gammadelta T cells dominate, normal human skin contains resident alphabeta T cells that get sequenced too, which complicates analysis of the scalp TCR repertoire. Compared with mice, TCR sequences shared between patients were less clear, possibly partly because of HLA diversity across the patient population.

The clonotype comes from a human donor with alopecia areata. This specimen consisted of CD8+ T cells sorted from blood, obtained at week 0. The chain links TRBV29-1 with TRBJ2-7; 8 middle bases align to TRBD1. The base sequence is TGCAGCGTTATCTGGACAGGGACCTACGAGCAGTACTTC. It encodes CSVIWTGTYEQYF.